The subject of this entry is one TCR beta chain. The antigen is not known. Using immunoSEQ multiplex PCR, the repertoire was profiled, and TCRdb retains in-frame clones only, with some absent. The sample records roughly 14,000 clones, more than 70% being singletons. These data originate in a study of graft-versus-host responses after intestinal transplantation. Study-wide results and limits: GvH clone levels peaked in circulation, and this peak was associated with early post-transplant HvG declines.

The V segment lost 6 bases and the J segment 5 bases; nucleotides outside the gene matches: 14. CDR3 length equals 16 residues. Germline V gene data show CDR1 as MNHNY and CDR2 as SVGAGI (reference sequence). The clonotype originates from a human patient who received an intestinal transplant, so some T cells may come from the graft donor. J is TRBJ2-5 and V is TRBV6-6, with 8 bases identical to TRBD2. The input for sequencing was bone marrow, taken less than 130 days after intestinal transplantation. The CDR3 here is CASSPGPGLGVETQYF. DNA for the CDR3: TGTGCCAGCAGCCCTGGTCCGGGACTAGGGGTGGAGACCCAGTACTTC.